The TCR beta chain described here comes from a study of T cell responses to AZD1222 COVID-19 vaccine. The length of the CDR3 is 17 residues. Unmatched junction bases numbered 7, after V lost 5 bases and J lost 3 bases. Germline V gene data show CDR1 as SGHNT and CDR2 as YENEEA. Data came from immunoSEQ multiplex PCR; TCRdb stores just in-frame clones and leaves some out. Here the sample spans about 81,000 clones, 85% to 90% being singletons. The V and J genes are TRBV11-3 and TRBJ2-1, with 13 bases lining up with TRBD2. This sequence was found in an adult who received the AZD1222 COVID-19 vaccine. The input for sequencing was peripheral blood, taken 28 days after the second AZD1222 dose. CDR3 loop: CASSPGLAGVLYNEQFF. CDR3 nucleotides: TGTGCCAGCAGCCCCGGACTAGCGGGAGTGCTCTACAATGAGCAGTTCTTC.